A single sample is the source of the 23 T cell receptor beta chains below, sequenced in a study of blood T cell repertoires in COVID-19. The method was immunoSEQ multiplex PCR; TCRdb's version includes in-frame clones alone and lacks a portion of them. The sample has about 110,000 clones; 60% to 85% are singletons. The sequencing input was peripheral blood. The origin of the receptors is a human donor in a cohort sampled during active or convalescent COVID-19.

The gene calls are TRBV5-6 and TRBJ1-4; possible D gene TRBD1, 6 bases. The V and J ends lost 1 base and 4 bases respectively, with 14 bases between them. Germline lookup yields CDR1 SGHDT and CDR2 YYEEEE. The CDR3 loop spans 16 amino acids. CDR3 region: CASSLYREEVNEKLFF. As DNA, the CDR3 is TGTGCCAGCAGCTTGTACAGGGAAGAAGTTAATGAAAAACTGTTTTTT.

The CDR3 DNA sequence: TGTGCCAGCAGTTTACTAGATGGCTTCGAGCAGTACTTC. Protein: CASSLLDGFEQYF. J is TRBJ2-7 and V is TRBV27, with D hard to call. The germline V and J ends were trimmed by 2 bases and 6 bases, with 11 bases remaining between them. Germline V gene data show CDR1 as MNHEY and CDR2 as SMNVEV (reference sequence). This CDR3 contains 13 residues.

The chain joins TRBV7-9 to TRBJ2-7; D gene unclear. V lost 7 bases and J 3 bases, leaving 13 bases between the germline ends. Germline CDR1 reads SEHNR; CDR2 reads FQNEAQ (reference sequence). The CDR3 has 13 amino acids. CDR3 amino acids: CASKSGRNYEQYF. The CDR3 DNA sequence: TGTGCCAGCAAGTCAGGCCGTAACTACGAGCAGTACTTC.

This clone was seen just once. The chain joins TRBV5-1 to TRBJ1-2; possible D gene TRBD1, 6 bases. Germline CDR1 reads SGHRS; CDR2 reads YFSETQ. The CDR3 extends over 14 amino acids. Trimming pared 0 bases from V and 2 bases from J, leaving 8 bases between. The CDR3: CASSLAGQNYGYTF. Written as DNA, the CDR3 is TGCGCCAGCAGCTTGGCCGGACAGAACTATGGCTACACCTTC.

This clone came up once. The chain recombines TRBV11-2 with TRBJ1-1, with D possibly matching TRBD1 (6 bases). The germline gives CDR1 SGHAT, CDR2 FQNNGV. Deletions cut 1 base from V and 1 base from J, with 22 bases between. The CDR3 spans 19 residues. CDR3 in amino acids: CASSLVPRGPLQKNTEAFF. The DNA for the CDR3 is TGTGCCAGCAGCTTAGTACCCAGGGGCCCCCTCCAAAAGAACACTGAAGCTTTCTTT. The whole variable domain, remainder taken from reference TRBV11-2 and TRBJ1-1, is EAGVAQSPRYKIIEKRQSVAFWCNPISGHATLYWYQQILGQGPKLLIQFQNNGVVDDSQLPKDRFSAERLKGVDSTLKIQPAKLEDSAVYLCASSLVPRGPLQKNTEAFFGQGTRLTVV.

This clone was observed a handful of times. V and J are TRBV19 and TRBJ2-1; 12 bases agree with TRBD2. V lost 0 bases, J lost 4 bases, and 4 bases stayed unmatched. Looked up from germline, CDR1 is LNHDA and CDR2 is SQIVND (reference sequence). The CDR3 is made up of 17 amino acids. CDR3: CASSIETSGSGYNEQFF. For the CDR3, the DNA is TGTGCCAGTAGTATAGAGACTAGCGGGAGTGGTTACAATGAGCAGTTCTTC.

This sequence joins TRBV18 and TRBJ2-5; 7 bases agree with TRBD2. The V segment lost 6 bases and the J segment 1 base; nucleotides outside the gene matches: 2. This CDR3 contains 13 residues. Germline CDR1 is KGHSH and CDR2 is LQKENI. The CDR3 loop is CASSAGVQETQYF. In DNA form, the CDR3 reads TGTGCCAGCTCGGCGGGGGTCCAAGAGACCCAGTACTTC.

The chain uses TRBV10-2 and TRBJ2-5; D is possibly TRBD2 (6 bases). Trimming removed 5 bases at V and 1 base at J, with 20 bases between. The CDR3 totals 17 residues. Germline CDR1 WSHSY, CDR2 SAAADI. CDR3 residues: CASSKGRTNTRQETQYF. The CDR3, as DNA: TGCGCCAGCAGTAAGGGGAGGACTAATACTCGCCAAGAGACCCAGTACTTC.

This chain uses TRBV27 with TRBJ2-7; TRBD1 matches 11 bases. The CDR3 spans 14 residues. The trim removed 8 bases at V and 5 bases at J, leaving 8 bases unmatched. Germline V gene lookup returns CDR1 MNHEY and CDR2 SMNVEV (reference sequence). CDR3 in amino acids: CASGMDRGLHEQYF. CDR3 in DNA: TGTGCCAGCGGGATGGACAGGGGGCTCCACGAGCAGTACTTC.

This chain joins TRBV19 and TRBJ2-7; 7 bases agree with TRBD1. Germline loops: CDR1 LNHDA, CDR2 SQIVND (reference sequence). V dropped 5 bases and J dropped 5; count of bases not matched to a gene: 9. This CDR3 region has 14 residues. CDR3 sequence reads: CASSSATGRDEQYF. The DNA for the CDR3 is TGTGCCAGTAGTTCGGCGACAGGGAGAGACGAGCAGTACTTC.

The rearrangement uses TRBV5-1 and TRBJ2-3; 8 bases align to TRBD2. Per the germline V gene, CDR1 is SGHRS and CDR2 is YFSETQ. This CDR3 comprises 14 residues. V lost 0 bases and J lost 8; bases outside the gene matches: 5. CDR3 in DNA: TGCGCCAGCAGCTTGGATGGGAGCGGGGGTACGCAGTATTTT. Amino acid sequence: CASSLDGSGGTQYF.

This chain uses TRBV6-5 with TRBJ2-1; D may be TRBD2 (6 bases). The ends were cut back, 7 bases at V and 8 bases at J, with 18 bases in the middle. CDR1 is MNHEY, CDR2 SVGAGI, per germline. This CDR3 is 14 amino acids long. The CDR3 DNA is TGTGCCAGCACCTTGTTGGGGGACTGGGATGAGCAGTTCTTC. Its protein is CASTLLGDWDEQFF.

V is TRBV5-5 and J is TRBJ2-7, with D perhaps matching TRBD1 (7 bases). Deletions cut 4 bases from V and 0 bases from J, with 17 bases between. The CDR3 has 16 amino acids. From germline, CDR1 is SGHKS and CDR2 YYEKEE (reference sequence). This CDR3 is CASSPQGRGSSYEQYF. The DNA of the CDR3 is TGTGCCAGCAGCCCACAGGGGCGGGGCTCCTCCTACGAGCAGTACTTC.

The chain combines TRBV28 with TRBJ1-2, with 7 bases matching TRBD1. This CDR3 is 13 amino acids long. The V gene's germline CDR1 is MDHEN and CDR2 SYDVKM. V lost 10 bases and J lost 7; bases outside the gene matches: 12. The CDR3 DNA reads TGTGCCACCAGCGGGGACAGCCATCCTGGCTACACCTTC. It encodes CATSGDSHPGYTF.

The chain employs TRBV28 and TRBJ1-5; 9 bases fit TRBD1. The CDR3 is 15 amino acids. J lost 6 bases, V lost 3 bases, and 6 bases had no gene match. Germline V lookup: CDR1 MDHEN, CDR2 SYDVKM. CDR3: CASSLPTGGGQPQHF. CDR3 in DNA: TGTGCCAGCAGTTTGCCAACAGGGGGCGGTCAGCCCCAGCATTTT.

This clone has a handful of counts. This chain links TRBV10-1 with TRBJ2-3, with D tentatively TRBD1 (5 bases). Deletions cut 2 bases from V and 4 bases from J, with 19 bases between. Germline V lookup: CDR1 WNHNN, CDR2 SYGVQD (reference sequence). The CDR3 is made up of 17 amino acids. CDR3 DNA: TGCGCCAGCAGTGAGGACAAGGGGTTCTTAGTCCCAGATACGCAGTATTTT. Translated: CASSEDKGFLVPDTQYF.

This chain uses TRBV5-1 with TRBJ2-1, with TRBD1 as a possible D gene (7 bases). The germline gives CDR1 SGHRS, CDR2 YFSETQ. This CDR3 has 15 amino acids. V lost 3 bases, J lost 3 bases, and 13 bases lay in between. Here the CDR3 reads CASSSQGGNYNEQFF. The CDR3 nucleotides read TGCGCCAGCAGCTCCCAGGGGGGTAACTACAATGAGCAGTTCTTC. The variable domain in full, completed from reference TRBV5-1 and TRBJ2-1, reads KAGVTQTPRYLIKTRGQQVTLSCSPISGHRSVSWYQQTPGQGLQFLFEYFSETQRNKGNFPGRFSGRQFSNSRSEMNVSTLELGDSALYLCASSSQGGNYNEQFFGPGTRLTVL.

This CDR3 is CASRHRQGSPYEQYF. CDR3 nucleotides: TGTGCCAGCAGACATCGACAGGGCTCTCCCTACGAGCAGTACTTC. The chain combines TRBV7-2 with TRBJ2-7; 7 nucleotides agree with TRBD1. The CDR3 consists of 15 residues. Germline trimming cut 6 bases from V and 2 bases from J; bases unmatched to any gene: 10. Germline V gene sequence: CDR1 SGHTA, CDR2 FQGNSA.

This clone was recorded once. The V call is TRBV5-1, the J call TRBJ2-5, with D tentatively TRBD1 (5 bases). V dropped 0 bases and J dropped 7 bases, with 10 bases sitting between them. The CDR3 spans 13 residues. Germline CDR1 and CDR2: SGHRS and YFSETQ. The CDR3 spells CASSLAGYGTQYF. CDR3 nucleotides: TGCGCCAGCAGCTTGGCAGGGTACGGGACCCAGTACTTC.

The CDR3 sequence: CASSPNMGTGGNTEAFF. The CDR3, as DNA: TGTGCCAGCTCACCCAATATGGGGACAGGGGGGAACACTGAAGCTTTCTTT. The chain couples TRBV18 to TRBJ1-1; 11 nucleotides line up with TRBD1. The length of the CDR3 is 17 residues. Germline CDR1 and CDR2: KGHSH and LQKENI. V was pared by 3 bases and J by 1 base, with 7 bases of the junction left unmatched.

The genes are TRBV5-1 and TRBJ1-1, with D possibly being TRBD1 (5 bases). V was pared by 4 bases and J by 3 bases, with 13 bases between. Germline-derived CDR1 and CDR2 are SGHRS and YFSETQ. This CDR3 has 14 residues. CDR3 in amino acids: CASSNQGEDTEAFF. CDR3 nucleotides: TGCGCCAGCAGCAATCAGGGTGAGGACACTGAAGCTTTCTTT.

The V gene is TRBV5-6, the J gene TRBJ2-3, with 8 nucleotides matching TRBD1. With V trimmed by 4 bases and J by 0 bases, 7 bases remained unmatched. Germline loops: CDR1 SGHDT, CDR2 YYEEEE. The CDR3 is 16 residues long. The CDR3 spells CASSTRGRPSTDTQYF. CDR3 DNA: TGTGCCAGCAGCACCAGGGGGCGACCTAGCACAGATACGCAGTATTTT.

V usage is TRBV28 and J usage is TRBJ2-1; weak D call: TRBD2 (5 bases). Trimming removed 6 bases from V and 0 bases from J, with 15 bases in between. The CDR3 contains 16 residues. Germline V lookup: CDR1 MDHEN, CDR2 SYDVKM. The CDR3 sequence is CASSSPDWSSYNEQFF. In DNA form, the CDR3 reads TGTGCCAGCAGCTCCCCGGACTGGAGCTCCTACAATGAGCAGTTCTTC.